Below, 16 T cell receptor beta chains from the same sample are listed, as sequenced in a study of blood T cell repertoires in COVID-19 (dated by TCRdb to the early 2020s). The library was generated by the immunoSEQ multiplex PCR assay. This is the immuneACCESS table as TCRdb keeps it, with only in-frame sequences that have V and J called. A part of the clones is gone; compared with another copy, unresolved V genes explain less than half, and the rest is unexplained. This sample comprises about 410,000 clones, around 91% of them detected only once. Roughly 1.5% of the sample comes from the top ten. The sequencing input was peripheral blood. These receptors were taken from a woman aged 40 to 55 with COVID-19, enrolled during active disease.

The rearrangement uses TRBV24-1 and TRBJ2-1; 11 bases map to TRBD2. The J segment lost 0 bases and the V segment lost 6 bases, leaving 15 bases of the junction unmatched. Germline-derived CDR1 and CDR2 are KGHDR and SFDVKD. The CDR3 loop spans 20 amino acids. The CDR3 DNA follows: TGTGCCACCAGTCCCAAACCCGGGACTAGCGGACTCAGCTCCTACAATGAGCAGTTCTTC. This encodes CATSPKPGTSGLSSYNEQFF.

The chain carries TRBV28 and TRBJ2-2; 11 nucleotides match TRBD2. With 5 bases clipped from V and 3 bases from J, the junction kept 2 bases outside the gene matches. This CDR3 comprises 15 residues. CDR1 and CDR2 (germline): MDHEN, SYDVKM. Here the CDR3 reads CASSVSGRDTGELFF. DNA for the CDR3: TGTGCCAGCAGTGTTAGCGGGAGGGACACCGGGGAGCTGTTTTTT.

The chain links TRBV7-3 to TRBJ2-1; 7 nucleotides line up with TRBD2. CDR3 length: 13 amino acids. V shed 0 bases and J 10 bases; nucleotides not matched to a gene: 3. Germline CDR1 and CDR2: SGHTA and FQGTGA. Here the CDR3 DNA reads TGTGCCAGCAGCTTAACGTACGGGGGGGAGCAGTTCTTC. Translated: CASSLTYGGEQFF.

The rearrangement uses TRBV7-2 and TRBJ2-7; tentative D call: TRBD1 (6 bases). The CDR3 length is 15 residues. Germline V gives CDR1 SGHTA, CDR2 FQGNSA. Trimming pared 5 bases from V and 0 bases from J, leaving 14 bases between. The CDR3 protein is CASSPDSSSSYEQYF. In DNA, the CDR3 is TGTGCCAGCAGCCCGGACAGTTCCAGCTCCTACGAGCAGTACTTC. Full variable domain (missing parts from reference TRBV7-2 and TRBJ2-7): GAGVSQSPSNKVTEKGKDVELRCDPISGHTALYWYRQSLGQGLEFLIYFQGNSAPDKSGLPSDRFSAERTGGSVSTLTIQRTQQEDSAVYLCASSPDSSSSYEQYFGPGTRLTVT.

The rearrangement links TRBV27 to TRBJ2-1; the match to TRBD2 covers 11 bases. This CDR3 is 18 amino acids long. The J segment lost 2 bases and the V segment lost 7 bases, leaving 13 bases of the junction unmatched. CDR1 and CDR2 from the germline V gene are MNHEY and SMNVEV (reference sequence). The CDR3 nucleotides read TGTGCCAGCAAAACTAATAGTCTAGCGGGGGGCACCTACAATGAGCAGTTCTTC. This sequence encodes CASKTNSLAGGTYNEQFF.

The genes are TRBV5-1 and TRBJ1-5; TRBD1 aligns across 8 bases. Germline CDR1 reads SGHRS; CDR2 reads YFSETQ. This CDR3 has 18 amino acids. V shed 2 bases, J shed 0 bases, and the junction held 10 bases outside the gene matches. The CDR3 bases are TGCGCCAGCAGCTTCGGGACAGGCTCTGATTATAGCAATCAGCCCCAGCATTTT. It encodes CASSFGTGSDYSNQPQHF. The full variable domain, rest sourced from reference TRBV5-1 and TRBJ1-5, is KAGVTQTPRYLIKTRGQQVTLSCSPISGHRSVSWYQQTPGQGLQFLFEYFSETQRNKGNFPGRFSGRQFSNSRSEMNVSTLELGDSALYLCASSFGTGSDYSNQPQHFGDGTRLSIL.

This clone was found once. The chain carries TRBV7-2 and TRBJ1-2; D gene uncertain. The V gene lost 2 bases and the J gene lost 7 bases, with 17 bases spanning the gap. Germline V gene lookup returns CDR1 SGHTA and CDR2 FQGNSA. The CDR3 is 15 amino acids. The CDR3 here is CASSLKWPGHRGYTF. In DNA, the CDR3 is TGTGCCAGCAGCTTAAAGTGGCCGGGTCATCGTGGCTACACCTTC.

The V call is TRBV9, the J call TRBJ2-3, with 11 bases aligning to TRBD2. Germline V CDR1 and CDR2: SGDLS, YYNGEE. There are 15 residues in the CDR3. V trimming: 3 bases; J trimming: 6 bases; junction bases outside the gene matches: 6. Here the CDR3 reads CASSATSGRRDTQYF. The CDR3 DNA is TGTGCCAGCAGCGCCACTAGCGGGAGAAGGGATACGCAGTATTTT.

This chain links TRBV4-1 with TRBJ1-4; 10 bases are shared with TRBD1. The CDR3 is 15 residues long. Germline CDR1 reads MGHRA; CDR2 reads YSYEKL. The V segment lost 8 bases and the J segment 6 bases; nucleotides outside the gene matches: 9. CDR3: CASSSGGTGDEKLFF. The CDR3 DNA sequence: TGCGCCAGCTCCAGCGGCGGGACAGGGGATGAAAAACTGTTTTTT.

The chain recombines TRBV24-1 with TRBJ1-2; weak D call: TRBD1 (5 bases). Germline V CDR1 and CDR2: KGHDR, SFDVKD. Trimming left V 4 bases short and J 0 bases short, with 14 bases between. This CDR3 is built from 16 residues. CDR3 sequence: CATSDPHETANYGYTF. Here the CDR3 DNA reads TGTGCCACCAGTGACCCGCATGAGACAGCTAACTATGGCTACACCTTC.

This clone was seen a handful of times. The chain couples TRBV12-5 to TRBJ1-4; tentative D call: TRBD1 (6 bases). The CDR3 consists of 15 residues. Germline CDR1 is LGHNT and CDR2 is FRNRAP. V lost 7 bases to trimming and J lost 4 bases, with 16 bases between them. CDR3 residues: CASALQQGNNEKLFF. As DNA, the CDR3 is TGTGCTAGTGCCCTACAACAGGGCAATAATGAAAAACTGTTTTTT.

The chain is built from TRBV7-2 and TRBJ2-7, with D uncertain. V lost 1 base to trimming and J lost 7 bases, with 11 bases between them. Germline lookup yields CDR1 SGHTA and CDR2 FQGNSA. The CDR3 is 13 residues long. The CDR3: CASSLGSTREQYF. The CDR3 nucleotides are TGTGCCAGCAGCTTAGGGTCGACACGGGAGCAGTACTTC.

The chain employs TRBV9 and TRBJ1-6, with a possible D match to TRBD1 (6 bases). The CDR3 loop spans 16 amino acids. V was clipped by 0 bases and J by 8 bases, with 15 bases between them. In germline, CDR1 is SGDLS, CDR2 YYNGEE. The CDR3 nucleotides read TGTGCCAGCAGCGTAGGAGAGGGGGAAGGAGATTCACCCCTCCACTTT. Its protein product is CASSVGEGEGDSPLHF.

CDR3 region: CASSIGGTSNYGYTF. DNA of the CDR3: TGTGCCAGTAGTATAGGGGGCACCTCTAACTATGGCTACACCTTC. The genes are TRBV19 and TRBJ1-2; D perhaps matches TRBD1 (5 bases). Germline V gives CDR1 LNHDA, CDR2 SQIVND (reference sequence). With 1 base removed from V and 0 bases from J, the gap between germline ends came to 9 bases. The CDR3 runs 15 residues.

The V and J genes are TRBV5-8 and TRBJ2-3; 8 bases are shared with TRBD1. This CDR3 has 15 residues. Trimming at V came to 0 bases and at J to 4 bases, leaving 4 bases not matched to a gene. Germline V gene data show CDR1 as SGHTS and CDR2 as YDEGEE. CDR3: CASSLVDRVSDTQYF. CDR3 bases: TGTGCCAGCAGCTTGGTGGACAGGGTATCAGATACGCAGTATTTT.

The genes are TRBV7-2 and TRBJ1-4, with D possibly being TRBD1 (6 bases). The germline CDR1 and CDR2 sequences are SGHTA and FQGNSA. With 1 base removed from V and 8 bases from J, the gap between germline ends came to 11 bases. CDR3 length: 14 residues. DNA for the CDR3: TGTGCCAGCAGCTTAGTCAGGGGCGGAGAAAAACTGTTTTTT. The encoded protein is CASSLVRGGEKLFF.